The text below deals with one T cell receptor beta chain. These data originate in a study of control samples from healthy donors and cancer patients. Sequencing used immunoSEQ multiplex PCR; TCRdb keeps in-frame clones, though not all of them. The table lists 150,000 or so clones, around 96% of them singletons. V dropped 0 bases and J dropped 0; count of bases not matched to a gene: 3. The CDR3 is 16 residues long. Germline CDR1 SGDLS, CDR2 YYNGEE. Sequenced sample: blood. The J gene is TRBJ2-3, the V gene TRBV9; 8 bases are shared with TRBD2. This clonotype was sampled from a woman between 40 and 50 years old in good health. The CDR3 spells CASSVARGGSTDTQYF. As DNA, the CDR3 is TGTGCCAGCAGCGTAGCTCGGGGGGGCAGCACAGATACGCAGTATTTT.